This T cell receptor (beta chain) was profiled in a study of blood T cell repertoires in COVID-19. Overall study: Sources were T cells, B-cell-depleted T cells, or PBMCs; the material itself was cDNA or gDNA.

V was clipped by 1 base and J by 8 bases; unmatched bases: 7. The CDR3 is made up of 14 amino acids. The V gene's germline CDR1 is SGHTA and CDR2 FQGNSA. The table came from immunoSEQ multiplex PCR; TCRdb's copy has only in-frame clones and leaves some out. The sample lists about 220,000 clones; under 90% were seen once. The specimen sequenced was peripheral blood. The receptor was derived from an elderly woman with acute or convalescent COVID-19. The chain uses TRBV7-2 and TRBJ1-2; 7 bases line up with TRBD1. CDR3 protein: CASSLDNRGGGYTF. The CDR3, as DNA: TGTGCCAGCAGCTTAGACAACAGGGGTGGAGGCTACACCTTC.